These 15 T cell receptor beta chains were sequenced from one sample in a study of shared clonotypes between healthy human individuals. Some clones are missing from TCRdb's copy, which holds only in-frame ones; the method was immunoSEQ multiplex PCR. This sample has about 680,000 clones, with 92% found just once. Naive-designated CD8 cells lacked CD45RO, were positively enriched for CCR7, and omitted terminally differentiated effector memory CD45RA+ cells. The sequenced sample consisted of naive CD8+ T cells sorted from blood. These receptors were taken from a young man in good health.

This rearrangement joins TRBV7-9 to TRBJ2-7, with 9 bases lining up with TRBD2. This CDR3 region has 15 residues. Germline CDR1 SEHNR, CDR2 FQNEAQ (reference sequence). With 1 base clipped from V and 2 bases from J, the junction kept 3 bases outside the gene matches. The CDR3 DNA follows: TGTGCCAGCAGCTTAGTGACTAGCGGAGCCTACGAGCAGTACTTC. The encoded protein is CASSLVTSGAYEQYF.

This chain links TRBV7-6 with TRBJ1-5; no reliable D call. Looked up from germline, CDR1 is SGHVS and CDR2 is FNYEAQ. CDR3 length: 17 residues. V lost 5 bases and J lost 3, with 20 bases in between. The CDR3 region is CASSKEGRERPNQPQHF. DNA for the CDR3: TGTGCCAGCAGCAAAGAGGGCCGAGAACGGCCCAATCAGCCCCAGCATTTT. The complete variable domain, with remaining parts taken from reference TRBV7-6 and TRBJ1-5, reads GAGVSQSPRYKVTKRGQDVALRCDPISGHVSLYWYRQALGQGPEFLTYFNYEAQQDKSGLPNDRFSAERPEGSISTLTIQRTEQRDSAMYRCASSKEGRERPNQPQHFGDGTRLSIL.

V is TRBV5-4 and J is TRBJ2-3; 9 bases fit TRBD2. The germline V gene has CDR1 SGHNT and CDR2 YYREEE (reference sequence). This CDR3 comprises 19 residues. V shed 1 base, J shed 3 bases, and the junction held 15 bases outside the gene matches. The CDR3 is CASSLRWGREGFFTDTQYF. The DNA of the CDR3 is TGTGCCAGCAGCTTGAGATGGGGGCGGGAGGGATTCTTTACAGATACGCAGTATTTT. Together with reference TRBV5-4 and TRBJ2-3, the CDR3 gives the full variable domain: ETGVTQSPTHLIKTRGQQVTLRCSSQSGHNTVSWYQQALGQGPQFIFQYYREEENGRGNFPPRFSGLQFPNYSSELNVNALELDDSALYLCASSLRWGREGFFTDTQYFGPGTRLTVL.

V and J are TRBV27 and TRBJ2-2; TRBD2 might be the D (6 bases). The CDR3 is 17 amino acids. Germline V gene data show CDR1 as MNHEY and CDR2 as SMNVEV (reference sequence). Trimming took off 6 bases at V and 6 bases at J, with 23 bases between the two ends. In nucleotides, the CDR3 is TGTGCCAGCAGCACGGCACTAGCTTCAATTTTCCCCGGGGAGCTGTTTTTT. It yields the protein CASSTALASIFPGELFF.

This chain's CDR3 is CASSALSNEQFF. CDR3 sequence (DNA): TGTGCCAGCAGCGCGCTTAGTAATGAGCAGTTCTTC. This rearrangement joins TRBV9 to TRBJ2-1, with D unclear. Deletions cut 3 bases from V and 7 bases from J, with 8 bases between. The CDR3 spans 12 residues. Germline CDR1 reads SGDLS; CDR2 reads YYNGEE.

This rearrangement joins TRBV27 to TRBJ1-4; D not resolved. Trimming cost V 8 bases and J 7 bases, with 5 bases left between them. Germline CDR1 reads MNHEY; CDR2 reads SMNVEV (reference sequence). This CDR3 has 10 amino acids. The CDR3 sequence is CASLGEKLFF. The CDR3 coding sequence is TGTGCCAGCTTAGGTGAAAAACTGTTTTTT. The entire variable domain, with the rest obtained from reference TRBV27 and TRBJ1-4, is as follows: EAQVTQNPRYLITVTGKKLTVTCSQNMNHEYMSWYRQDPGLGLRQIYYSMNVEVTDKGDVPEGYKVSRKEKRNFPLILESPSPNQTSLYFCASLGEKLFFGSGTQLSVL.

This clone has a single count. The V call is TRBV6-1, the J call TRBJ1-1, with D tentatively TRBD1 (6 bases). V was cut by 3 bases and J by 3 bases, with 11 bases left in between. The germline CDR1 and CDR2 sequences are MNHNS and SASEGT. This CDR3 region has 14 residues. The CDR3 reads CASSDWGADTEAFF. DNA of the CDR3: TGTGCCAGCAGTGATTGGGGGGCTGACACTGAAGCTTTCTTT.

J is TRBJ2-2 and V is TRBV11-3; D is unresolved. This CDR3 region has 14 residues. The V gene's germline CDR1 is SGHNT and CDR2 YENEEA. V lost 1 base and J lost 1, with 4 bases in between. This chain's CDR3 is CASSLGGNTGELFF. The CDR3 DNA reads TGTGCCAGCAGCTTAGGCGGGAACACCGGGGAGCTGTTTTTT.

The J gene is TRBJ2-3, the V gene TRBV11-2; D remains ambiguous. V was clipped by 1 base and J by 0 bases, with 11 bases between them. Per the germline V gene, CDR1 is SGHAT and CDR2 is FQNNGV. The CDR3 covers 16 residues. The CDR3 coding sequence is TGTGCCAGCAGCTTAGTCGGCTACGTCAGCACAGATACGCAGTATTTT. Residues: CASSLVGYVSTDTQYF.

This chain links TRBV23-1 with TRBJ2-5, with a possible D match to TRBD1 (6 bases). TRBV23-1 is annotated as an ORF whose role is uncertain. V lost 4 bases and J 2 bases, leaving 17 bases between the germline ends. The CDR3 is 16 amino acids. Here the CDR3 reads CASSRGGLATQETQYF. CDR3 sequence (DNA): TGCGCCAGCAGTCGAGGGGGTTTAGCGACTCAAGAGACCCAGTACTTC.

The genes are TRBV10-3 and TRBJ1-3, with D tentatively TRBD1 (5 bases). CDR1 is ENHRY, CDR2 SYGVKD, per germline. The V end was cut by 6 bases, the J end by 0 bases, with 9 bases between. There are 14 residues in the CDR3. The CDR3 DNA reads TGTGCCATCAGGACAGCCTCCTCTGGAAACACCATATATTTT. Its protein product is CAIRTASSGNTIYF.

V usage is TRBV5-1 and J usage is TRBJ1-2, with 8 bases matching TRBD1. J was trimmed by 4 bases and V by 6 bases; bases with no gene match: 11. Germline V gene lookup returns CDR1 SGHRS and CDR2 YFSETQ. The CDR3 extends over 15 amino acids. CDR3 in DNA: TGCGCCAGCACGACAGGAACAGGGGGAAGCTATGGCTACACCTTC. It yields the protein CASTTGTGGSYGYTF.

This chain connects TRBV28 to TRBJ2-3; unclear D gene. V was pared by 5 bases and J by 6 bases, with 12 bases between. The CDR3 length is 13 residues. The germline gives CDR1 MDHEN, CDR2 SYDVKM. The CDR3 DNA reads as TGTGCCAGCAGTAACGGGTATTTGGATACGCAGTATTTT. This codes for CASSNGYLDTQYF.

V gene TRBV7-6 combines with J gene TRBJ2-1; 10 nucleotides agree with TRBD2. The CDR3 is 18 residues long. Unmatched junction bases numbered 12, after V lost 5 bases and J lost 2 bases. Germline V lookup: CDR1 SGHVS, CDR2 FNYEAQ. In DNA, the CDR3 is TGTGCCAGCAGCCTCGGGCTAGCGGGAGTCCTGGCCTACAATGAGCAGTTCTTC. Translated, it gives CASSLGLAGVLAYNEQFF.

The V call is TRBV28, the J call TRBJ2-7, with 10 bases identical to TRBD1. From germline, CDR1 is MDHEN and CDR2 SYDVKM. V was pared by 5 bases and J by 6 bases, with 4 bases of the junction left unmatched. CDR3 length: 13 amino acids. The CDR3 sequence: CASSLGQGSEQYF. The CDR3 DNA is TGTGCCAGCAGTCTGGGACAGGGGAGCGAGCAGTACTTC.